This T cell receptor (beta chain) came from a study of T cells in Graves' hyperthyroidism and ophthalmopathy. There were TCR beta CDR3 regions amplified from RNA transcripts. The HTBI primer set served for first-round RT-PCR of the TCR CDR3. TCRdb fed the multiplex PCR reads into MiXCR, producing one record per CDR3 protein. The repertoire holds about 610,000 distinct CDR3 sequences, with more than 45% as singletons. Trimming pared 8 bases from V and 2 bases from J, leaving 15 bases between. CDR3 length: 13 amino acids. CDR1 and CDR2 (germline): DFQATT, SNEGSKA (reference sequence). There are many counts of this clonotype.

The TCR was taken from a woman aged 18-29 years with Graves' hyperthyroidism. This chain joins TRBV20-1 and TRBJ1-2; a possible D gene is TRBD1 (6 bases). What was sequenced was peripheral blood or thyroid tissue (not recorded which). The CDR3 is CSSNHGQNYGYTF. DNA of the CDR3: TGCAGTTCCAACCACGGACAGAACTATGGCTACACCTTC.